The T cell receptor (beta chain) under discussion was sequenced for a study of breast tumors, draining lymph nodes, adjacent tissues. The V gene lost 3 bases and the J gene lost 2 bases, with 15 bases spanning the gap. The length of the CDR3 is 15 residues. Germline CDR1 and CDR2: DFQATT and SNEGSKA (reference sequence). This clonotype was recorded many times. The lymph nodes were axillary draining lymph nodes from breast cancer patients. MiXCR, run by TCRdb on the multiplex PCR reads, gives a single entry per CDR3 protein. The sample includes some 110,000 distinct CDR3 sequences, 30% of them seen just once.

This clonotype was sampled from a female donor with breast cancer. Some clones in this sample may be carry-over from other donors' samples. The V call is TRBV20-1, the J call TRBJ2-3, with a weak D call TRBD1 (7 bases). The sequenced sample was axillary lymph node tissue. CDR3 protein: CSASQGGTFTDTQYF. The CDR3 bases are TGCAGTGCTAGTCAGGGGGGCACCTTCACAGATACGCAGTATTTT.